These 3 T cell receptor beta chains were all obtained from the same sample, sequenced in a study of CD8 T cells in ankylosing spondylitis. Study observations and caveats: In ankylosing spondylitis blood, a motif of seven or eight highly homologous TCR beta variants appeared characteristic.

Their recognized antigens are unknown. TCRdb used MiXCR to reprocess the 5' RACE reads, holding one entry per CDR3 protein. The table records 800,000 to 900,000 distinct CDR3 sequences, 12% of them present only once. The sample consisted of blood, either unsorted or a sorted T cell fraction (not recorded which). All receptors derive from a male donor with ankylosing spondylitis.

This clonotype was observed many times. The chain couples TRBV5-1 to TRBJ1-1; weak D call: TRBD1 (6 bases). The CDR3 has 15 residues. The V and J ends lost 3 bases and 5 bases respectively, with 17 bases between them. The germline CDR1 and CDR2 sequences are SGHRS and YFSETQ. CDR3 sequence (DNA): TGCGCCAGCAGCTATGAAACAGGGAGAGGGACTGAAGCTTTCTTT. As protein: CASSYETGRGTEAFF.

V gene TRBV6-1 combines with J gene TRBJ1-5, with no clear D. The germline V gene has CDR1 MNHNS and CDR2 SASEGT. Trimming shortened V by 2 bases and J by 3 bases, and 8 bases separated the two germline ends. CDR3 size: 14 residues. In DNA, the CDR3 is TGTGCCAGCAGTGAAACGACGGACAATCAGCCCCAGCATTTT. Protein: CASSETTDNQPQHF.

V and J are TRBV20-1 and TRBJ2-1; 9 bases align to TRBD2. With 6 bases clipped from V and 5 bases from J, the junction kept 5 bases outside the gene matches. There are 13 residues in the CDR3. The V gene's germline CDR1 is DFQATT and CDR2 SNEGSKA (reference sequence). Here the CDR3 reads CSAAGGPNNEQFF. Here the CDR3 DNA reads TGCAGTGCAGCGGGGGGCCCTAACAATGAGCAGTTCTTC.